The present T cell receptor beta chain was sequenced within a study of blood T cell repertoires in COVID-19. Data came from immunoSEQ multiplex PCR; TCRdb stores just in-frame clones and leaves some out. Here the sample spans about 28,000 clones, about 92% being singletons. Germline CDR1 reads GTSNPN; CDR2 reads SVGIG (reference sequence). The CDR3 is 12 amino acids. V lost 4 bases and J lost 8, with 9 bases in between. Sequenced sample: peripheral blood. This rearrangement joins TRBV30 to TRBJ1-6; TRBD1 is a possible D gene (5 bases). The clonotype originates from a woman in her seventies with COVID-19, enrolled during active disease. The CDR3 DNA sequence: TGTGCCTGGAAAGGGGCGGATTCACCCCTCCACTTT. It codes for CAWKGADSPLHF.